This section outlines one T cell receptor (beta chain) sequence together with its context. Its antigen is unknown. Per-base quality was not reported, and no clone a single base away is much larger than it. One collaborating source in Seattle enrolled patients while the patients were actively infected and followed the patients over time throughout the course of disease. The collaborating institutions used their own protocols to collect whole blood in K2EDTA tubes. Collaborator samples were shipped for TCRbeta analysis as frozen whole blood, isolated PBMCs, or DNA extracted from either sample type. The data derive from a study of blood T cell repertoires in COVID-19 (TCRdb year 2020). With respect to the entire study: Samples from collaborators originated in the United States, Italy and Spain and spanned both the acute and convalescent phases of COVID-19. The material from the prospective study consisted of cDNA or gDNA derived from T cells, B-cell-depleted T cells, or PBMCs. The dataset comprised deeply sampled blood TCRbeta repertoires from subjects exposed to, actively infected with, or recovered from COVID-19. The repertoires were made available in a free public database intended to serve as a resource for research on the immune response to SARS-CoV-2. The samples were drawn from the first 160 participants of the ongoing ImmuneRACE study and from 950 to 1,500 subjects provided by 6 global collaborators. A de-identified subject ID, COVID-19 status, age in years and sex were almost always included in the sample metadata. Where available, HLA class I and class II types were obtained from metadata supplied by the sample provider rather than from assay-based typing. Results and caveats for the whole study, not just this receptor: How much clinical and demographic metadata was included differed by source and by participant, and the metadata was provided uncurated.

TCRbeta CDR3 regions were amplified from genomic DNA using the immunoSEQ Assay, a bias-controlled multiplex PCR. Per the authors' processing: Within the assay, amplification of reference gene primers was used to estimate how many nucleated cells each sample contained. To quantify the absolute abundance of each unique TCRbeta CDR3 rearrangement, sequence reads were collapsed and filtered. For each sample, productive Simpson clonality was calculated by taking the square root of Simpson's diversity index across productive rearrangements. TCRdb took over this immuneACCESS table, retaining in-frame rearrangements with V and J assigned. Such tables are incomplete; in checked studies, under half of the missing clones stem from an unresolved V gene, and the remainder is unexplained. The DNA gave D and trimming, while V, J and clone size come from that table. This sample is represented by approximately 340,000 clones; roughly 86% of them were singletons. Of the sample, approximately 9.9% falls within the top ten clones.

From a lookup of the germline V gene, CDR1 and CDR2 are MNHEY and SVGAGI. V is pared back by 9 bases and J by 1 base, with 11 bases lying between the germline termini. The cysteine opens and the phenylalanine closes a CDR3 of 13 amino acids. The entry retains the CDR3 DNA only, 39 bases that are in frame from base 1. The sequenced sample was peripheral blood. This chain is built from TRBV6-5 and TRBJ2-3, and the D gene may be TRBD2, 6 bases matching. The TCR comes from a man aged 25-40 years with COVID-19, enrolled during active disease. This receptor has the CDR3 CASLGGGTDTQYF. At the DNA level, the sequence is TGTGCCAGTCTGGGGGGAGGCACAGATACGCAGTATTTT.